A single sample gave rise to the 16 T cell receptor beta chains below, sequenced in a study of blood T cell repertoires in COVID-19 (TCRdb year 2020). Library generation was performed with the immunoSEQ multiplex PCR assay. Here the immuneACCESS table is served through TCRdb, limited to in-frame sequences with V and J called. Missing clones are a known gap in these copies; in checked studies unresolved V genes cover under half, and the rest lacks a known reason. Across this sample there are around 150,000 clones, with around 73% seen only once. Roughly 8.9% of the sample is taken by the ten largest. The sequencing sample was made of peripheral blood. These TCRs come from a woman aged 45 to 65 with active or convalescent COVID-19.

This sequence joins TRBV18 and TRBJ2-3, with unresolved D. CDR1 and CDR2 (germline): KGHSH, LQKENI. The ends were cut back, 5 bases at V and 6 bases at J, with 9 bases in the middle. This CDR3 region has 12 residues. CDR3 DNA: TGTGCCAGCTCAGCTCCTACGGATACGCAGTATTTT. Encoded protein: CASSAPTDTQYF.

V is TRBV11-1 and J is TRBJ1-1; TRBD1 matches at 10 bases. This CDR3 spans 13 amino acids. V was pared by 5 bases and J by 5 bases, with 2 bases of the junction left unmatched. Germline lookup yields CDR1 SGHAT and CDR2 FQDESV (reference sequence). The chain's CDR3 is CASSEGQGTEAFF. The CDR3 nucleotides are TGTGCCAGCAGCGAGGGACAGGGGACTGAAGCTTTCTTT.

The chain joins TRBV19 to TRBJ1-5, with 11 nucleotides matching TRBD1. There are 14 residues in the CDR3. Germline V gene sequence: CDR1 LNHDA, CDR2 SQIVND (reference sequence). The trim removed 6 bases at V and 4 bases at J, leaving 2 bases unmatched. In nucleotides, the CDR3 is TGTGCCAGTAGCGGGACAGGGGGTAATCAGCCCCAGCATTTT. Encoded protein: CASSGTGGNQPQHF.

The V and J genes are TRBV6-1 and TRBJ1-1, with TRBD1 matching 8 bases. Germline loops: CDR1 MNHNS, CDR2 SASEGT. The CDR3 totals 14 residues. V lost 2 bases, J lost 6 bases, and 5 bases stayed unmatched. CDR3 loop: CASSELDRVAEAFF. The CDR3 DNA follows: TGTGCCAGCAGTGAACTGGACAGGGTCGCTGAAGCTTTCTTT.

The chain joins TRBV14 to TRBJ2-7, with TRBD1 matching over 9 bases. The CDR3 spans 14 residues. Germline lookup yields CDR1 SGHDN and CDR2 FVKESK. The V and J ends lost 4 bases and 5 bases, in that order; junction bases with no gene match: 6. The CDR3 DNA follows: TGTGCCAGCAGCCGGGACAGGGTAAGCGACGAGCAGTACTTC. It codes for CASSRDRVSDEQYF.

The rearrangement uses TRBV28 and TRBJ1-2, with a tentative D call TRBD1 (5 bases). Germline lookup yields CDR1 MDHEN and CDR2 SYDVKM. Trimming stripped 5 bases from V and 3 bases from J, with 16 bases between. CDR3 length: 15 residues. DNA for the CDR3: TGTGCCAGCAGTCCCACCGGGGGGGGAGACTATGGCTACACCTTC. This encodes CASSPTGGGDYGYTF.

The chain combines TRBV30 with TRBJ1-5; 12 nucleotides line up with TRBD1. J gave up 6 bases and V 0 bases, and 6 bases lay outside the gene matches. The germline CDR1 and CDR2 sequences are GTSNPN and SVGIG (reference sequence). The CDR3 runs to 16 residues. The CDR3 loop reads CAWSVTGTGGGQPQHF. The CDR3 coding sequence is TGTGCCTGGAGTGTAACCGGGACAGGGGGCGGTCAGCCCCAGCATTTT.

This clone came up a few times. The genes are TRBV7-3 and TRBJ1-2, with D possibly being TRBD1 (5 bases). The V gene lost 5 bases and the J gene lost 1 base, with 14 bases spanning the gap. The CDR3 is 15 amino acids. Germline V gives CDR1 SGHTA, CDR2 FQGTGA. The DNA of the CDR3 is TGTGCCAGCAGCCGGTCCGGGACTGATAACTATGGCTACACCTTC. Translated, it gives CASSRSGTDNYGYTF.

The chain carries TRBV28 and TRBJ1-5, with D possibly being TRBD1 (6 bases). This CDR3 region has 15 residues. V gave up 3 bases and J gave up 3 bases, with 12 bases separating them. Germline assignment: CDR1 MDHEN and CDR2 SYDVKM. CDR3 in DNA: TGTGCCAGCAGTTTGGGAGGGGGGGACAATCAGCCCCAGCATTTT. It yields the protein CASSLGGGDNQPQHF.

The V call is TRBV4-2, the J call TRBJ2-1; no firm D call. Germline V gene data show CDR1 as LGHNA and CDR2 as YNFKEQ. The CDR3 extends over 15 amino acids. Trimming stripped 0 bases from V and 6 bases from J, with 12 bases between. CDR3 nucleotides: TGTGCCAGCAGCCAAGATCTTTTGGCTTCCAATGAGCAGTTCTTC. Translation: CASSQDLLASNEQFF.

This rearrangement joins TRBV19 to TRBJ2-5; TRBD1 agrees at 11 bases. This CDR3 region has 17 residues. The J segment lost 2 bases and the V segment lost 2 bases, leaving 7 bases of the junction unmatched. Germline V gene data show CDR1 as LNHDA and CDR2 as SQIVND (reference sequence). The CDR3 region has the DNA TGTGCCAGTAGTATACGGGACAGGGGGTTAAAGCAAGAGACCCAGTACTTC. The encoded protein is CASSIRDRGLKQETQYF.

CDR3 region: CASSGTGKNTGELFF. Written as DNA, the CDR3 is TGTGCCAGCAGCGGGACAGGGAAGAACACCGGGGAGCTGTTTTTT. The V call is TRBV6-6, the J call TRBJ2-2; TRBD1 aligns across 9 bases. Germline CDR1 and CDR2: MNHNY and SVGAGI (reference sequence). V lost 6 bases to trimming and J lost 1 base; unmatched junction nucleotides: 3. CDR3 length: 15 residues.

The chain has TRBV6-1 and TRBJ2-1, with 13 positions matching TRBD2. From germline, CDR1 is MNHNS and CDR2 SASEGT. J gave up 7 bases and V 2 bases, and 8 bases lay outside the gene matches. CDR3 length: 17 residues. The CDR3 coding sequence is TGTGCCAGCAGTGAAAGACGACTAGCGGGAGGCGGGAATGAGCAGTTCTTC. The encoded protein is CASSERRLAGGGNEQFF.

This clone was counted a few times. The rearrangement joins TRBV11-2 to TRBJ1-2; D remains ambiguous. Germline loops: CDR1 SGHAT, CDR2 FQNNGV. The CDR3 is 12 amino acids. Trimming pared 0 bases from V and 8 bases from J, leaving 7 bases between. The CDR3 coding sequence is TGTGCCAGCAGCTTAGAGGGGAGAGGCTACACCTTC. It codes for CASSLEGRGYTF.

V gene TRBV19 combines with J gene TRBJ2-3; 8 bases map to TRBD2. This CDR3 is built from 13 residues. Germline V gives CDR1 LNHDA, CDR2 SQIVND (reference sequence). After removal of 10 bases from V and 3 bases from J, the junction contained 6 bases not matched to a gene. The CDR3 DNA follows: TGTGCCACCGGGGCGGGAGGAACAGATACGCAGTATTTT. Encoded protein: CATGAGGTDTQYF.

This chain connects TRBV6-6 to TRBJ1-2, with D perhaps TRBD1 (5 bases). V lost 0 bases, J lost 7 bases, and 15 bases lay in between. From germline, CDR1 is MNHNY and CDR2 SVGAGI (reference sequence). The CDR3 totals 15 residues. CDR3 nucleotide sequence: TGTGCCAGCAGTTACTCGCATCCAGGGTCTTCTGGCTACACCTTC. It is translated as CASSYSHPGSSGYTF.